The 24 T cell receptor beta chains below come from one sample, sequenced in a study. TCRdb processed the 5' RACE reads anew with MiXCR; each CDR3 protein has one entry. The data contain some 62,000 distinct CDR3 sequences, roughly 30% of them singletons. The sample consisted of tumor-infiltrating naive CD4+ T cells sorted from the breast tumor. The subset denotes: naive CD4+ T cells, CD4+CD45RA+CD25-. The receptors were gathered from a female donor with breast cancer.

This clonotype has a count of ten or more. The rearrangement uses TRBV20-1 and TRBJ2-1; 9 bases match TRBD2. V dropped 7 bases and J dropped 5; count of bases not matched to a gene: 6. The V gene's germline CDR1 is DFQATT and CDR2 SNEGSKA (reference sequence). The CDR3 loop spans 13 amino acids. The chain's CDR3 is CSGLRGGNNEQFF. DNA for the CDR3: TGCAGTGGCTTGCGGGGGGGGAACAATGAGCAGTTCTTC.

The chain joins TRBV5-1 to TRBJ1-1; TRBD1 is a possible D gene (6 bases). CDR3 length: 14 amino acids. Per the germline V gene, CDR1 is SGHRS and CDR2 is YFSETQ. V gave up 1 base and J gave up 0 bases, with 7 bases separating them. DNA of the CDR3: TGCGCCAGCAGCTTGCAGGGGATGAACACTGAAGCTTTCTTT. Amino acid sequence: CASSLQGMNTEAFF.

A word on this clonotype: A junction boundary mismatches the germline segment, possibly from a read error. This chain connects TRBV20-1 to TRBJ2-7; 12 positions match TRBD1. The CDR3 has 14 amino acids. CDR1 and CDR2 (germline): DFQATT, SNEGSKA (reference sequence). This CDR3 is CSAPPGTGGSVQCF. The CDR3 DNA sequence: TGCAGTGCCCCCCCCGGGACAGGGGGCTCGGTGCAGTGCTTC.

The V and J genes are TRBV5-1 and TRBJ2-7; the match to TRBD2 covers 8 bases. The CDR3 is 16 residues long. The junction had 11 bases not matched to a gene; V was cut back by 0 bases and J by 6 bases. Germline V gene sequence: CDR1 SGHRS, CDR2 YFSETQ. CDR3 amino acids: CASSLVIAGTRGEQYF. Written as DNA, the CDR3 is TGCGCCAGCAGCTTGGTAATAGCGGGGACCCGGGGCGAGCAGTACTTC. The variable domain in full, with the rest retrieved from reference TRBV5-1 and TRBJ2-7, is KAGVTQTPRYLIKTRGQQVTLSCSPISGHRSVSWYQQTPGQGLQFLFEYFSETQRNKGNFPGRFSGRQFSNSRSEMNVSTLELGDSALYLCASSLVIAGTRGEQYFGPGTRLTVT.

This clonotype came up a few times. This sequence joins TRBV24-1 and TRBJ2-5, with 9 positions matching TRBD1. The CDR3 extends over 15 amino acids. Losses at the gene ends were 6 bases for V and 4 bases for J; bases not matched to a gene: 8. Germline values: CDR1 KGHDR, CDR2 SFDVKD. The CDR3 loop reads CATSSGQGGPETQYF. In nucleotides, the CDR3 is TGTGCCACCAGTTCGGGACAGGGAGGACCAGAGACCCAGTACTTC.

V is TRBV28 and J is TRBJ2-7; D is perhaps TRBD1 (5 bases). Germline CDR1 and CDR2: MDHEN and SYDVKM. Trimming shortened V by 8 bases and J by 2 bases, and 13 bases separated the two germline ends. There are 13 residues in the CDR3. CDR3 in DNA: TGTGCCAGCGCTGAAGGGGAAACCTACGAGCAGTACTTC. Translated: CASAEGETYEQYF.

This clonotype came up a few times. This rearrangement joins TRBV20-1 to TRBJ2-5, with 13 bases identical to TRBD2. V dropped 6 bases and J dropped 5; count of bases not matched to a gene: 15. This CDR3 contains 17 residues. The germline gives CDR1 DFQATT, CDR2 SNEGSKA (reference sequence). CDR3 in amino acids: CSAQRLAGGGVLETQYF. The CDR3 coding sequence is TGCAGTGCGCAACGACTAGCGGGAGGAGGAGTCTTGGAGACCCAGTACTTC.

The chain links TRBV2 to TRBJ2-2; TRBD1 aligns across 7 bases. The CDR3 runs 16 residues. Trimming cost V 5 bases and J 2 bases; bases outside gene matches: 8. The germline gives CDR1 SNHLY, CDR2 FYNNEI. The CDR3 is CASSQNRGSNTGELFF. Written as DNA, the CDR3 is TGTGCCAGCAGTCAAAACAGGGGATCAAACACCGGGGAGCTGTTTTTT.

The V call is TRBV10-3, the J call TRBJ2-1; TRBD2 aligns across 11 bases. Trimming cost V 6 bases and J 7 bases; bases outside gene matches: 8. Germline CDR1 and CDR2: ENHRY and SYGVKD. The CDR3 spans 15 residues. CDR3 sequence reads: CAISLLAGGGNEQFF. The CDR3 DNA is TGTGCCATCAGCCTTCTAGCGGGAGGTGGGAATGAGCAGTTCTTC.

The CDR3 coding sequence is TGCGCCAGCAGCGATCCGGGACGGGTTGGAGCTTTCTTT. The encoded protein is CASSDPGRVGAFF. V gene TRBV5-1 combines with J gene TRBJ1-1, with a possible D match to TRBD1 (5 bases). CDR1 is SGHRS and CDR2 is YFSETQ in the germline V gene. This CDR3 contains 13 residues. Between the trimmed V and J ends, which lost 4 bases and 10 bases, there was a span of 17 bases.

This clonotype was recorded many times. This sequence joins TRBV2 and TRBJ2-3; no clear D. CDR3 length: 10 residues. Trimming took 4 bases from V and 6 from J, leaving 2 bases between them. From germline, CDR1 is SNHLY and CDR2 FYNNEI. CDR3: CASSGDTQYF. For the CDR3, the DNA is TGTGCCAGCAGTGGGGATACGCAGTATTTT.

J is TRBJ1-1 and V is TRBV30; no firm D call. Trimming cost V 0 bases and J 0 bases, with 5 bases left between them. This CDR3 has 13 residues. CDR1 is GTSNPN and CDR2 is SVGIG in the germline V gene (reference sequence). The CDR3 DNA is TGTGCCTGGAGTGTAAACATGAACACTGAAGCTTTCTTT. This encodes CAWSVNMNTEAFF.

The chain is built from TRBV20-1 and TRBJ1-1; 10 nucleotides match TRBD1. The germline CDR1 and CDR2 sequences are DFQATT and SNEGSKA (reference sequence). V was clipped by 1 base and J by 3 bases; unmatched bases: 5. This CDR3 contains 15 residues. CDR3 sequence: CSARATGTGDTEAFF. In DNA form, the CDR3 reads TGCAGTGCTAGAGCCACCGGGACAGGGGACACTGAAGCTTTCTTT.

The gene calls are TRBV4-3 and TRBJ2-7, with 10 bases identical to TRBD2. Germline-derived CDR1 and CDR2 are LGHNA and YSLEER. V shed 2 bases, J shed 6 bases, and the junction held 4 bases outside the gene matches. The CDR3 has 14 amino acids. Here the CDR3 reads CASSQLAGAGEQYF. In DNA form, the CDR3 reads TGCGCCAGCAGCCAACTAGCGGGAGCAGGCGAGCAGTACTTC.

About this clonotype: The germline gene is not matched at one end of the junction; a read error may be the cause. The chain has TRBV5-1 and TRBJ2-1; a weak D match, TRBD1 (6 bases). CDR1 SGHRS and CDR2 YFSETQ come from the germline V gene. CDR3 size: 14 residues. The CDR3 here is CTSSLGNVGGEQFF. The CDR3 bases are TGCACCAGCAGCTTGGGGAATGTAGGGGGTGAGCAGTTCTTC.

The V call is TRBV7-2, the J call TRBJ2-1, with 8 bases matching TRBD2. The V gene end was trimmed by 0 bases and the J gene end by 1 base; junction bases not matched to a gene: 2. Per germline, CDR1 SGHTA and CDR2 FQGNSA. The CDR3 extends over 16 amino acids. This CDR3 is CASSLAASGSYNEQFF. The CDR3 nucleotides are TGTGCCAGCAGCTTAGCCGCTAGCGGGTCCTACAATGAGCAGTTCTTC.

The chain combines TRBV5-1 with TRBJ2-1, with TRBD2 matching 10 bases. After removal of 4 bases from V and 6 bases from J, the junction contained 10 bases not matched to a gene. There are 16 residues in the CDR3. The germline gives CDR1 SGHRS, CDR2 YFSETQ. Written as DNA, the CDR3 is TGCGCCAGCAGCAACCCTAGCGGGAGTCGAGGCAATGAGCAGTTCTTC. This translates into CASSNPSGSRGNEQFF.

The genes are TRBV6-2 or TRBV6-3 and TRBJ2-7; D might be TRBD1 (7 bases). The CDR3 extends over 11 amino acids. In germline, CDR1 is MNHEY, CDR2 SVGEGT. Trimming took 9 bases from V and 6 from J, leaving 12 bases between them. CDR3 sequence (DNA): TGTGCCAGTAACAGGGGAGGCGAGCAGTACTTC. Translation gives CASNRGGEQYF.

This clonotype has more than one count but fewer than ten. The CDR3 loop is CASSRYALEGDGYTF. The CDR3 DNA reads TGTGCCAGCAGTCGATATGCCCTAGAAGGGGACGGCTACACCTTC. The V and J genes are TRBV6-2 or TRBV6-3 and TRBJ1-2; possibly TRBD1 for D (5 bases). Germline CDR1 reads MNHEY; CDR2 reads SVGEGT. V dropped 5 bases and J dropped 8 bases, with 21 bases sitting between them. The CDR3 totals 15 residues.

This clonotype was seen a few times. V usage is TRBV12-3 or TRBV12-4 and J usage is TRBJ1-5; 10 nucleotides agree with TRBD1. V lost 5 bases to trimming and J lost 5 bases; unmatched junction nucleotides: 3. The CDR3 totals 14 residues. The DNA for the CDR3 is TGTGCCAGCAGTGTGGACAGGGGGGATCAGCCCCAGCATTTT. Its translation: CASSVDRGDQPQHF.

The chain combines TRBV11-2 with TRBJ1-2; 9 nucleotides match TRBD1. CDR1 SGHAT and CDR2 FQNNGV come from the germline V gene. V lost 0 bases, J lost 4 bases, and 6 bases stayed unmatched. There are 16 residues in the CDR3. The CDR3 nucleotides read TGTGCCAGCAGCTTAGATGCCGGGACAGGGAGCTATGGCTACACCTTC. Translation gives CASSLDAGTGSYGYTF.

The chain employs TRBV9 and TRBJ2-7, with 14 bases that match TRBD2. The junction had 2 bases not matched to a gene; V was cut back by 3 bases and J by 6 bases. This CDR3 spans 14 amino acids. Germline lookup yields CDR1 SGDLS and CDR2 YYNGEE. This CDR3 reads CASSAGTSGSEQYF. As DNA, the CDR3 is TGTGCCAGCAGCGCAGGGACTAGCGGGAGCGAGCAGTACTTC.

This clonotype has ten or more counts. The chain has TRBV20-1 and TRBJ2-1; TRBD2 might be the D (6 bases). Germline assignment: CDR1 DFQATT and CDR2 SNEGSKA (reference sequence). The ends were cut back, 3 bases at V and 7 bases at J, with 10 bases in the middle. The CDR3 is 12 amino acids. Here the CDR3 DNA reads TGCAGTGCTAGCGGGAGTTGGAATGAGCAGTTCTTC. Protein: CSASGSWNEQFF.

This sequence joins TRBV20-1 and TRBJ2-3; no clear D. The CDR3 spans 15 residues. V dropped 0 bases and J dropped 2 bases, with 12 bases sitting between them. Germline V gene lookup returns CDR1 DFQATT and CDR2 SNEGSKA (reference sequence). The CDR3 bases are TGCAGTGCTAGAGATTCAAGTAGTAACACAGATACGCAGTATTTT. Protein sequence: CSARDSSSNTDTQYF.